A single count supports the clone carrying this T cell receptor beta chain. Its specificity is unknown. For the second PCR, which ran for about 7 to 12 cycles, a sample-barcoded 5' primer and a J-beta primer mix were used. Any given sample supplied a minimum of 3 million CDR3-containing paired-end reads. TCRdb analysed the 5' RACE reads with MiXCR anew, one entry per CDR3 protein. This sample has more than 800,000 distinct CDR3 sequences, with around 30% found just once. J was trimmed by 5 bases and V by 5 bases; bases with no gene match: 12. Germline V lookup: CDR1 SGHAT, CDR2 FQNNGV. The CDR3 contains 18 residues. The data are from a study of blood T cells in healthy people across ages. The study's findings and limits: PBMC samples, being unsorted, prevented any conclusive comparison of naive and antigen-experienced cells. Donors of long life had a larger count of naive CD4+ cells and greater diversity than aged donors.

Each sample yielded at least 5.5 micrograms of PBMC total RNA. This TCR derives from a woman of 80 years or more in good health. The chain combines TRBV11-2 with TRBJ2-2, with 12 bases lining up with TRBD2. The sequenced material came from blood. The chain's CDR3 is CASSKNLAGGPETGELFF. CDR3 DNA: TGTGCCAGCAGCAAAAACCTAGCGGGGGGGCCGGAAACCGGGGAGCTGTTTTTT.